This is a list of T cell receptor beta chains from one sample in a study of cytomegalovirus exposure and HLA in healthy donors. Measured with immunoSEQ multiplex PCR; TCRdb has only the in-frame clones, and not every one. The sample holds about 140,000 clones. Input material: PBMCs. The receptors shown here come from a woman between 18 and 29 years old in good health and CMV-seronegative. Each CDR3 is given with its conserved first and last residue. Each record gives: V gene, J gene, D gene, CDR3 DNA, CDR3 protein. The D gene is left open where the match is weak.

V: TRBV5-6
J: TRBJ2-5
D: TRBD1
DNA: TGTGCCAGCAGCTCGATCGACAGGGGTCAAGAGACCCAGTACTTC
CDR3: CASSSIDRGQETQYF

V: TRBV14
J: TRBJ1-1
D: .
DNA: TGTGCCAGCAGCCGCGGGTTGAACACTGAAGCTTTCTTT
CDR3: CASSRGLNTEAFF

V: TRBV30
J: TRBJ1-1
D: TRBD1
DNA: TGTGCCTGGACCTCACAGGGGGCTATCACTGAAGCTTTCTTT
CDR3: CAWTSQGAITEAFF

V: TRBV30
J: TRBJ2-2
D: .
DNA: TGTGCCTGGAGCAGCCGGGGCACCGGGGAGCTGTTTTTT
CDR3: CAWSSRGTGELFF

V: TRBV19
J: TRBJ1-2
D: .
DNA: TGTGCCAGTACCAGTTCAAACCTGAACTATGGCTACACCTTC
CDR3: CASTSSNLNYGYTF

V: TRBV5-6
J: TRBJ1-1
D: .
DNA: TGTGCCAGCAGCTTGGCCAATCAGGGACTGGGCACTGAAGCTTTCTTT
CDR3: CASSLANQGLGTEAFF

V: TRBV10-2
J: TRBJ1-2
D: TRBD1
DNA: TGCGCCAGCAGGGTGGACAGGGGGGGGAATGGCTACACCTTC
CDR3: CASRVDRGGNGYTF

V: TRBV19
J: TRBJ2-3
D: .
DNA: TGTGCCAGTAGTATAGCCTCCGAGATAGATACGCAGTATTTT
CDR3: CASSIASEIDTQYF

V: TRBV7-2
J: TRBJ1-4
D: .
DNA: TGTGCCAGCAGCCGAGGAAGGCGAGAAGAAAAACTGTTTTTT
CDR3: CASSRGRREEKLFF

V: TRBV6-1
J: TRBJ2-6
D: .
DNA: TGTGCCAGCAGTGAAGGGGGCGGCGGCCTCTCTGGGGCCAACGTCCTGACTTTC
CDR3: CASSEGGGGLSGANVLTF

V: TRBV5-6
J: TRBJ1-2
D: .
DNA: TGTGCCAGCAGCTTGGCGAGGGCCTATGGCTACACCTTC
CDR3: CASSLARAYGYTF

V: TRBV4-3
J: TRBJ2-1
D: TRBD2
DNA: TGCGCCAGCAGCCGAACTCCAGCGGGAGATGGCAATGAGCAGTTCTTC
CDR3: CASSRTPAGDGNEQFF

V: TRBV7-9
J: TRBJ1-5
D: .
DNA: TGTGCCAGCAGCTTAGATGAGGTCGCGGGCAATCAGCCCCAGCATTTT
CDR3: CASSLDEVAGNQPQHF

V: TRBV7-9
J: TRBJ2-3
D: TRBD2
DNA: TGTGCCAGCAGCAAGGGACTAGCGGGAGCGGATACGCAGTATTTT
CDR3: CASSKGLAGADTQYF

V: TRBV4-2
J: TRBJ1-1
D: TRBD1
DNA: TGTGCCAGCAGCCAAGCCGGGACAGGGGGCGATGACACTGAAGCTTTCTTT
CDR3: CASSQAGTGGDDTEAFF

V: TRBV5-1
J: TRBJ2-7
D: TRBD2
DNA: TGCGCCAGCAGCGAGGGGACTAGCGGACCCTACGAGCAGTACTTC
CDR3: CASSEGTSGPYEQYF

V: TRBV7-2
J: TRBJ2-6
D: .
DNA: TGTGCCAGCAGCTTGCCAGGGATCTCAGCCAACGTCCTGACTTTC
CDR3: CASSLPGISANVLTF

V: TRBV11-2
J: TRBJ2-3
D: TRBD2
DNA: TGTGCCAGCAGCTCTAGCGGGACTAGCACAGATACGCAGTATTTT
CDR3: CASSSSGTSTDTQYF

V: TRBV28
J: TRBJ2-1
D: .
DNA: TGTGCCAGCAGTTTCGGCCTAGCGGAGCAGTTCTTC
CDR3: CASSFGLAEQFF

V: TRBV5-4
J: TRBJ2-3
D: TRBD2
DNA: TGTGCCAGCAGCTTGAGGACTAGCGGCACAGATACGCAGTATTTT
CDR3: CASSLRTSGTDTQYF

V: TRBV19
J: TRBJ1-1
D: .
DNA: TGTGCCAGTAGTATCAGACAGTCGAACACTGAAGCTTTCTTT
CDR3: CASSIRQSNTEAFF

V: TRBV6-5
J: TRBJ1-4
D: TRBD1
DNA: TGTGCCAGCAGTTTGGTAGGGGGCAATGAAAAACTGTTTTTT
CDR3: CASSLVGGNEKLFF

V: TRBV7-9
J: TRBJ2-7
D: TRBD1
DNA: TGTGCCAGCAGCTCCGGGACAGAAGCCACCTACGAGCAGTACTTC
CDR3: CASSSGTEATYEQYF

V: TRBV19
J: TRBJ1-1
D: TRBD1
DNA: TGTGCCACCTCGGGACAGGACAGCATAAGCATGAACACTGAAGCTTTCTTT
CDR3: CATSGQDSISMNTEAFF

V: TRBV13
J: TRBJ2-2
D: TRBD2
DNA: TGTGCCAGCAGCCTGTTAGCGGGAGGATCCGGGGAGCTGTTTTTT
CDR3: CASSLLAGGSGELFF

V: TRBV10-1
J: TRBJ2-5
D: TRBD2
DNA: TGCGCCAGCAGTCCAAGCGGGAGCGGACAAGAGACCCAGTACTTC
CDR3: CASSPSGSGQETQYF

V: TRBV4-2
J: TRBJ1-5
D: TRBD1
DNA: TGTGCCAGCAGCCAAGACGGACAGGCGTCCCCAAGTCCCCAGCATTTT
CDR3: CASSQDGQASPSPQHF

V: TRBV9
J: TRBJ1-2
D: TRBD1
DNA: TGTGCCAGCAGCGTAGACGGGACAGGGAATAACTATGGCTACACCTTC
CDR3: CASSVDGTGNNYGYTF

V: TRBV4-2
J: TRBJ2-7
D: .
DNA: TGTGCCAGCAGCCAAGATCCGCGCGGAAGCTCCTACGAGCAGTACTTC
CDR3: CASSQDPRGSSYEQYF

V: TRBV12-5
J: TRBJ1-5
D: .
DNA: TGTGCTAGTGCCCTCCTCCTTTCTACAGGGAACGGCAATCAGCCCCAGCATTTT
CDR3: CASALLLSTGNGNQPQHF

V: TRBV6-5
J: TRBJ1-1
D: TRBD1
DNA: TGTGCCAGCGGTAAATTGAAAACAGGGGGCGCTGAAGCTTTCTTT
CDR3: CASGKLKTGGAEAFF

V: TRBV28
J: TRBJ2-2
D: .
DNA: TGTGCCAGCAGTTACCGACAGGGTATGGGGGGTAGCACCGGGGAGCTGTTTTTT
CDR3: CASSYRQGMGGSTGELFF

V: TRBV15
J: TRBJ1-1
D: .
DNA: TGTGCCACCAGCGGAGACCGGACAGCCAACACTGAAGCTTTCTTT
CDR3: CATSGDRTANTEAFF

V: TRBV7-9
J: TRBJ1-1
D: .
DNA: TGTGCCAGCAGCCTAGAAGGCCAGGGTGGTGAAGCTTTCTTT
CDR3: CASSLEGQGGEAFF

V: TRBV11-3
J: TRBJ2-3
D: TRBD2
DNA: TGTGCCAGCAGCCCCGGACTAGCGGGTCCTAGCACAGATACGCAGTATTTT
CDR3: CASSPGLAGPSTDTQYF

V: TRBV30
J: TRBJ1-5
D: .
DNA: TGTGCCTGGAGTGTACAGGGCAATCAGCCCCAGCATTTT
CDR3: CAWSVQGNQPQHF

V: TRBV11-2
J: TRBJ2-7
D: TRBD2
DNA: TGTGCCAGCAGCCAATCACTAGCGGGAAGCGAGCAGTACTTC
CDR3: CASSQSLAGSEQYF

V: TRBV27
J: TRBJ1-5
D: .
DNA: TGTGCCAGCAGTCCGGTCGGTAGCAATCAGCCCCAGCATTTT
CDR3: CASSPVGSNQPQHF

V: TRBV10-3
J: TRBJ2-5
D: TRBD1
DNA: TGTGCCATCAGTCCCAAGGGGGCGGGAGAGACCCAGTACTTC
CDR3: CAISPKGAGETQYF

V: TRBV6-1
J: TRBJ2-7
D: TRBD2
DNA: TGTGCCAGCAGTGAAGCGTATACTAGCGGGAGTTACGAGCAGTACTTC
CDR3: CASSEAYTSGSYEQYF